Presented here are 21 T cell receptor beta chains from one specimen sequenced in a study of blood T cell repertoires in COVID-19. Assay used: immunoSEQ multiplex PCR; TCRdb lists only in-frame clones, some missing. This sample yields about 320,000 clones, of which 89% are seen a single time; 5% to 5.5% belongs to the top ten. Sample: PBMCs or T cells enriched from blood (not recorded which). These receptors all stem from a man between 60 and 70 years old who had recovered from COVID-19.

The chain employs TRBV4-3 and TRBJ2-2; D not certain. Per germline, CDR1 LGHNA and CDR2 YSLEER. V was pared by 1 base and J by 3 bases, with 6 bases between. CDR3 size: 14 residues. The CDR3 here is CASSQVIHTGELFF. The CDR3 DNA follows: TGCGCCAGCAGCCAAGTAATTCACACCGGGGAGCTGTTTTTT.

The chain is built from TRBV4-1 and TRBJ2-2; 8 bases align to TRBD1. The CDR3 runs 15 residues. V shed 2 bases and J 6 bases; nucleotides not matched to a gene: 5. The germline V gene has CDR1 MGHRA and CDR2 YSYEKL. This chain's CDR3 is CASSQLTGGSGELFF. CDR3 sequence (DNA): TGCGCCAGCAGCCAACTCACAGGGGGTTCCGGGGAGCTGTTTTTT.

This clone was picked up a small number of times. The chain recombines TRBV19 with TRBJ2-5; tentatively, D is TRBD2 (6 bases). The V and J ends lost 1 base and 2 bases respectively, with 8 bases between them. The CDR3 is made up of 14 amino acids. In germline, CDR1 is LNHDA, CDR2 SQIVND (reference sequence). The CDR3 region is CASSIVGGQETQYF. CDR3 in DNA: TGTGCCAGTAGTATAGTAGGAGGGCAAGAGACCCAGTACTTC.

V is TRBV5-6 and J is TRBJ2-2; 10 nucleotides line up with TRBD1. Germline V CDR1 and CDR2: SGHDT, YYEEEE. The J segment lost 3 bases and the V segment lost 4 bases, leaving 6 bases of the junction unmatched. The CDR3 has 16 residues. The CDR3 here is CASSPDRGRDTGELFF. The CDR3 nucleotides are TGTGCCAGCAGCCCCGACAGGGGGCGGGACACCGGGGAGCTGTTTTTT.

V and J are TRBV6-5 and TRBJ1-4, with 7 nucleotides matching TRBD1. J was trimmed by 4 bases and V by 5 bases; bases with no gene match: 7. The CDR3 is made up of 15 amino acids. Germline V lookup: CDR1 MNHEY, CDR2 SVGAGI. This CDR3 reads CASSRHRGSNEKLFF. CDR3 nucleotides: TGTGCCAGCAGTCGACACAGGGGTAGTAATGAAAAACTGTTTTTT.

The chain uses TRBV27 and TRBJ1-1, with 8 nucleotides matching TRBD1. The CDR3 is made up of 15 amino acids. V trimming: 6 bases; J trimming: 1 base; junction bases outside the gene matches: 7. Germline CDR1 is MNHEY and CDR2 is SMNVEV (reference sequence). The CDR3 sequence: CASRSSGGRNTEAFF. The DNA of the CDR3 is TGTGCCAGCAGGTCGTCAGGGGGCCGGAACACTGAAGCTTTCTTT.

The V call is TRBV5-1, the J call TRBJ1-4; D may be TRBD1 (5 bases). Trimming pared 3 bases from V and 8 bases from J, leaving 20 bases between. There are 16 residues in the CDR3. CDR1 is SGHRS and CDR2 is YFSETQ in the germline V gene. The CDR3 DNA reads as TGCGCCAGCAGCTCGTCGTTCCGGGGGGATGACGAAAAACTGTTTTTT. Translation gives CASSSSFRGDDEKLFF.

The chain couples TRBV12-5 to TRBJ1-1; D is uncertain. CDR3 length: 13 residues. Trimming removed 1 base at V and 7 bases at J, with 10 bases between. CDR1 and CDR2 (germline): LGHNT, FRNRAP. The CDR3 protein is CASGLGGVSEAFF. CDR3 sequence (DNA): TGTGCTAGTGGTTTGGGAGGAGTGAGTGAAGCTTTCTTT.

J is TRBJ1-4 and V is TRBV30; weak D call: TRBD1 (5 bases). The CDR3 is 14 amino acids. V was trimmed by 0 bases and J by 3 bases, leaving 8 bases between them. From germline, CDR1 is GTSNPN and CDR2 SVGIG (reference sequence). This CDR3 reads CAWSVGGSNEKLFF. CDR3 sequence (DNA): TGTGCCTGGAGTGTCGGGGGTTCTAATGAAAAACTGTTTTTT.

The chain employs TRBV18 and TRBJ2-3, with TRBD2 matching 10 bases. The CDR3 is 14 residues long. V lost 6 bases and J lost 3; bases outside the gene matches: 3. Germline V gives CDR1 KGHSH, CDR2 LQKENI. The CDR3 DNA follows: TGTGCCAGCTCCCAACTAGCGGGAACAGATACGCAGTATTTT. Translated, it gives CASSQLAGTDTQYF.

The genes are TRBV7-2 and TRBJ2-3; 8 nucleotides match TRBD1. The CDR3 is 14 residues long. Germline V gives CDR1 SGHTA, CDR2 FQGNSA. The V segment lost 3 bases and the J segment 3 bases; nucleotides outside the gene matches: 2. The CDR3 coding sequence is TGTGCCAGCAGCTTTACAGGGGGGACAGATACGCAGTATTTT. Its protein product is CASSFTGGTDTQYF.

CDR3 residues: CASSSSGRGNTGELFF. DNA for the CDR3: TGTGCCAGCAGCTCTAGCGGGAGAGGGAACACCGGGGAGCTGTTTTTT. This chain connects TRBV4-2 to TRBJ2-2; 10 bases map to TRBD2. CDR3 length equals 16 residues. Trimming removed 5 bases from V and 1 base from J; junction bases left unmatched: 4. Germline CDR1 is LGHNA and CDR2 is YNFKEQ.

The chain is built from TRBV24-1 and TRBJ2-7; 7 positions match TRBD1. The V segment lost 5 bases and the J segment 4 bases; nucleotides outside the gene matches: 7. CDR3 size: 14 residues. Germline CDR1 and CDR2: KGHDR and SFDVKD. Here the CDR3 DNA reads TGTGCCACCAGTGCCGGGACAGACTCATACGAGCAGTACTTC. It is translated as CATSAGTDSYEQYF.

The J gene is TRBJ1-1, the V gene TRBV18; tentatively, D is TRBD1 (6 bases). Germline CDR1 reads KGHSH; CDR2 reads LQKENI. The V end lost 4 bases, the J end lost 0 bases, and 15 bases lay between the germline ends. This CDR3 contains 16 residues. DNA of the CDR3: TGTGCCAGCTCACTACAGTCCGGGACACTGAACACTGAAGCTTTCTTT. Translating gives CASSLQSGTLNTEAFF.

V usage is TRBV5-6 and J usage is TRBJ2-7; 10 positions agree with TRBD2. With V trimmed by 2 bases and J by 4 bases, 6 bases remained unmatched. In germline, CDR1 is SGHDT, CDR2 YYEEEE. The CDR3 has 15 amino acids. For the CDR3, the DNA is TGTGCCAGCAGCTTCTCGGGACTAGCGAGGTACGAGCAGTACTTC. The encoded protein is CASSFSGLARYEQYF.

The rearrangement uses TRBV2 and TRBJ2-2; 10 positions match TRBD2. V shed 6 bases and J 1 base; nucleotides not matched to a gene: 5. Germline V gene lookup returns CDR1 SNHLY and CDR2 FYNNEI. CDR3 length: 16 residues. CDR3 amino acids: CASRWGLARNTGELFF. The CDR3 nucleotides are TGTGCCAGCAGATGGGGACTAGCGCGGAACACCGGGGAGCTGTTTTTT.

The chain joins TRBV30 to TRBJ2-7; no firm D call. Germline loops: CDR1 GTSNPN, CDR2 SVGIG (reference sequence). V was cut by 0 bases and J by 5 bases, with 8 bases left in between. The CDR3 has 12 residues. CDR3 protein: CAWSVLPNEQYF. DNA of the CDR3: TGTGCCTGGAGTGTACTCCCCAACGAGCAGTACTTC.

The CDR3 reads CARSLNSPYNEQFF. CDR3 DNA: TGTGCCAGAAGCTTGAACAGCCCCTACAATGAGCAGTTCTTC. The chain joins TRBV5-3 to TRBJ2-1; D gene ambiguous. TRBV5-3 is flagged as an ORF with uncertain function. The CDR3 contains 14 residues. The V gene lost 1 base and the J gene lost 2 bases, with 7 bases spanning the gap.

This chain links TRBV29-1 with TRBJ2-7; 7 positions match TRBD1. V lost 7 bases to trimming and J lost 6 bases; unmatched junction nucleotides: 12. The CDR3 has 13 amino acids. Germline-derived CDR1 and CDR2 are SQVTM and ANQGSEA. The CDR3 sequence is CSANGDRAGEQYF. The CDR3 DNA reads as TGCAGCGCCAACGGAGACAGGGCGGGCGAGCAGTACTTC.

The V call is TRBV7-3, the J call TRBJ2-1; D possibly corresponds to TRBD1 (5 bases). Trimming left V 3 bases short and J 10 bases short, with 13 bases between. Germline CDR1 reads SGHTA; CDR2 reads FQGTGA. This CDR3 region has 13 residues. The CDR3: CASSFDSFGEQFF. The CDR3 bases are TGTGCCAGCAGCTTTGACAGCTTCGGGGAGCAGTTCTTC.

J is TRBJ1-4 and V is TRBV5-1; D is unresolved. Trimming removed 0 bases from V and 6 bases from J, with 6 bases in between. Per germline, CDR1 SGHRS and CDR2 YFSETQ. CDR3 length equals 13 residues. CDR3 in DNA: TGCGCCAGCAGCTTGGGAGGGTATGAAAAACTGTTTTTT. Translation: CASSLGGYEKLFF. Full variable domain (missing parts from reference TRBV5-1 and TRBJ1-4): KAGVTQTPRYLIKTRGQQVTLSCSPISGHRSVSWYQQTPGQGLQFLFEYFSETQRNKGNFPGRFSGRQFSNSRSEMNVSTLELGDSALYLCASSLGGYEKLFFGSGTQLSVL.